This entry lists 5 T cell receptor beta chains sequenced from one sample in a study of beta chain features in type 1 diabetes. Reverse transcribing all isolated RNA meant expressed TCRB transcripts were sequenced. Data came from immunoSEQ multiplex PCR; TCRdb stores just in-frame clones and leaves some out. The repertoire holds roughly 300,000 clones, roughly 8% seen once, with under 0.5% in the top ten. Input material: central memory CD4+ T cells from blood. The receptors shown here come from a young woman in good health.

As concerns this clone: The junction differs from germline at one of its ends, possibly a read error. As DNA, the CDR3 is TGTGCCAGCAGTTCGGTGTCCCGGAAGGGTGAGCAGTTCTTC. It codes for CASSSVSRKGEQFF. V usage is TRBV10-3 and J usage is TRBJ2-1; D gene unclear. Per the germline V gene, CDR1 is ENHRY and CDR2 is SYGVKD. The CDR3 sequence is 14 residues long.

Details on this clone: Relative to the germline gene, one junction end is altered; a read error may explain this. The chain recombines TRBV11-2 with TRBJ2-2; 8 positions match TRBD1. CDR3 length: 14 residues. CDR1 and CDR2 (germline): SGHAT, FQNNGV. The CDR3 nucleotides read TGTGCCAGCAGCGGAACCGCTGACAGGGGTCCGCAGGATTTT. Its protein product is CASSGTADRGPQDF.

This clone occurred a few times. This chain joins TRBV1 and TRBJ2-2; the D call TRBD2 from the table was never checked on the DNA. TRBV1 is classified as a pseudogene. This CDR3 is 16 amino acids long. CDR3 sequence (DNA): TGCACCAGCAGCCAATTTCCTCCGGGTTTTGGCGGGGAGCTGTTTTTT. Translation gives CTSSQFPPGFGGELFF.

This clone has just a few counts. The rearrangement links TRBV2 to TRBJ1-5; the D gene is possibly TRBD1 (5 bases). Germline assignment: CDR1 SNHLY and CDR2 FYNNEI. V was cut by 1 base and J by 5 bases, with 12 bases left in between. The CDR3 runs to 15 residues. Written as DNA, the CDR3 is TGTGCCAGCAGTGAAGGGGGGTCCCCCTATCAGCCCCAGCATTTT. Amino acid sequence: CASSEGGSPYQPQHF.

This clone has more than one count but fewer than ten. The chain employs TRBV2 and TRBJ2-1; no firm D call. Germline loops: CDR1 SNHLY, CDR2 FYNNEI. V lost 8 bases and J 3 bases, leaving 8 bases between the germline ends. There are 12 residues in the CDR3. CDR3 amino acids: CASRGGYNEQFF. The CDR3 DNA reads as TGTGCCAGCCGCGGCGGCTACAATGAGCAGTTCTTC.